The rows below give T cell receptor beta chains drawn from one sample of a study of PD-1 blockade in mismatch repair-deficient tumors. The method was immunoSEQ multiplex PCR; TCRdb's version includes in-frame clones alone and lacks a portion of them. Here the sample spans roughly 130,000 clones, around nine tenths being singletons. Sequenced here: peripheral blood, sampled approximately 71 weeks after starting pembrolizumab. Receptors were obtained from an adult with mismatch repair-deficient cancer. The CDR3 runs from the conserved cysteine through the conserved F or W. Each record gives: J gene, V gene, CDR3 protein.

J gene: TRBJ2-2
V gene: TRBV19
CDR3 protein: CASSGFRDRYTGELFF

J gene: TRBJ2-1
V gene: TRBV15
CDR3 protein: CATSRAKGAGHNEQFF

J gene: TRBJ2-7
V gene: TRBV19
CDR3 protein: CASSILEGGYEQYF

J gene: TRBJ1-2
V gene: TRBV5-8
CDR3 protein: CASSLGGSDGYTF

J gene: TRBJ1-2
V gene: TRBV6-6
CDR3 protein: CASSSGPSYGYTF

J gene: TRBJ1-2
V gene: TRBV5-1
CDR3 protein: CASSLAGTANYGYTF

J gene: TRBJ2-5
V gene: TRBV9
CDR3 protein: CASSGGQAETQYF

J gene: TRBJ2-5
V gene: TRBV19
CDR3 protein: CASSMGETQYF

J gene: TRBJ2-7
V gene: TRBV21-1
CDR3 protein: CASSKREAFFPYEQYF

J gene: TRBJ2-2
V gene: TRBV9
CDR3 protein: CASSVDWGSSGELFF

J gene: TRBJ2-1
V gene: TRBV9
CDR3 protein: CASSVGPSSATYNEQFF

J gene: TRBJ2-1
V gene: TRBV4-3
CDR3 protein: CASSQDPASGGPYNEQFF

J gene: TRBJ2-1
V gene: TRBV13
CDR3 protein: CASSLGRWEGNNEQFF

J gene: TRBJ2-1
V gene: TRBV9
CDR3 protein: CASSATSGRGYNEQFF

J gene: TRBJ2-2
V gene: TRBV27
CDR3 protein: CASSLQRTGDPGELFF

J gene: TRBJ2-4
V gene: TRBV4-1
CDR3 protein: CASSHNPGTSGKNIQYF

J gene: TRBJ2-2
V gene: TRBV6-1
CDR3 protein: CASSERLNTGELFF